The rows below give T cell receptor beta chains drawn from one sample of a study of regulatory T cells in long-lasting Graves disease. In TCRdb, the multiplex PCR reads were re-called with MiXCR into one record per CDR3 protein. The sample includes roughly 520,000 distinct CDR3 sequences, around 13% of them seen just once. The data were also submitted as part of a second study, on T cells in Graves' hyperthyroidism and ophthalmopathy.

The sample here was peripheral blood mononuclear cells (PBMCs), taken at new diagnosis, from a patient treated with antithyroid drugs. The receptors shown here come from a woman aged 25 to 39 with Graves disease. Each CDR3 is given with its conserved first and last residue. A D gene is named only where the DNA matches it firmly. Size is omitted from some rows. Given values are once, few, many or a class for expanded clones.

j_call	d_call	v_call	clone_size	cdr3_nt	cdr3_aa
TRBJ2-4	-	TRBV7-9	few	TGTGCCAGCAGCTTAGCTGGTGATGGGGAGTCTAGCTTGGACATTCAGTACTTC	CASSLAGDGESSLDIQYF
TRBJ2-7	TRBD2	TRBV19	many	TGTGCCAGTAGTGCTCCGGGACTAGCGTCAAGCTCCTACGAGCAGTACTTC	CASSAPGLASSSYEQYF
TRBJ1-6	-	TRBV20-1	-	TGCAGTGCTCCCGGCGTCAGGGGTAATTCACCCCTCCACTTT	CSAPGVRGNSPLHF
TRBJ2-3	TRBD2	TRBV11-3	many	TGTGCCAGCAGCTTGGGAGGGGAGGGCACAGATACGCAGTATTTT	CASSLGGEGTDTQYF
TRBJ1-2	-	TRBV30	few	TGTGCCTGGAGTGTAGGTCGCGGAAACTATGGCTACACCTTC	CAWSVGRGNYGYTF
TRBJ2-7	TRBD2	TRBV6-2/TRBV6-3	few	TGTGCCAGCAGTTCGCGACAGCGGGGCGAGCAGTACTTC	CASSSRQRGEQYF
TRBJ1-2	TRBD1	TRBV29-1	many	TGCAGCGTTGTTAGTGCCGGACAGGGGTTCTGGGGCTACACCTTC	CSVVSAGQGFWGYTF
TRBJ2-3	-	TRBV5-1	-	TGCGCCAGCAGCCGATTTTCCACAGATACGCAGTATTTT	CASSRFSTDTQYF
TRBJ1-2	-	TRBV6-1	many	TGTGCCAGCAGTGAGCGCGCAGGAGATGGCTACACCTTC	CASSERAGDGYTF
TRBJ2-1	TRBD2	TRBV20-1	-	TGCAGTGCTTTTAGCGGGACGGGAGGGCCGAGAAATGAGCAGTTCTTC	CSAFSGTGGPRNEQFF
TRBJ2-7	TRBD2	TRBV19	-	TGTGCCGGGAGGTCCTGGACTAGCGGGGGCTCCTACGAGCAGTACTTC	CAGRSWTSGGSYEQYF
TRBJ2-5	-	TRBV7-9	many	TGTGCCAGCAGTTCTCCTTTCGACAGGCGGTACCAAGAGACCCAGTACTTC	CASSSPFDRRYQETQYF
TRBJ2-2	TRBD1	TRBV4-3	-	TGCGCCAGCAGCCATAGGGACAGCGGCGGGGAGCTGTTTTTT	CASSHRDSGGELFF
TRBJ1-5	-	TRBV18	few	TGTGCCAGCTCACCAAAGGACATAGGGATGGGGCCCCAGCATTTT	CASSPKDIGMGPQHF
TRBJ2-3	TRBD2	TRBV20-1	few	TGCAGTGCTAGGGGACTAGCGGGGCCCACAGATACGCAGTATTTT	CSARGLAGPTDTQYF
TRBJ2-7	TRBD1	TRBV30	many	TGTGCCTGGGTACGGACAGGGGGCTACGAGCAGTACTTC	CAWVRTGGYEQYF
TRBJ1-2	-	TRBV5-1	many	TGCGCCAGCAGTCCCGGCCTGCGCTATGGCTACACCTTC	CASSPGLRYGYTF